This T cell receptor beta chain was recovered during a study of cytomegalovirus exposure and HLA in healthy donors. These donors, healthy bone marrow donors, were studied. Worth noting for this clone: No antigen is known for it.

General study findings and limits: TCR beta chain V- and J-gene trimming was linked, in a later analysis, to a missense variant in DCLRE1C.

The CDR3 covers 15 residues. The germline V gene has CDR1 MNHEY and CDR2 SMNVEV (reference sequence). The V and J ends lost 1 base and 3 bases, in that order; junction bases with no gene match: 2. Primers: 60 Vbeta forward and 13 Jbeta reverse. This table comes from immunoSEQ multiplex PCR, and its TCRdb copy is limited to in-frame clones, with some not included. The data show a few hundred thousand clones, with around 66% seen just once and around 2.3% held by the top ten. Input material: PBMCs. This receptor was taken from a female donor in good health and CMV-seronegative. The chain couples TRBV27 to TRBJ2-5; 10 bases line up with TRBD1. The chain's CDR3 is CASSLFGTGEETQYF. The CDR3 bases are TGTGCCAGCAGTTTATTTGGGACAGGGGAAGAGACCCAGTACTTC.